The source of this TCR beta chain is a study of blood T cell repertoires in COVID-19 (dated by TCRdb to the early 2020s). Looking at the study overall: The collaborator samples originated in the United States, Italy and Spain and spanned the acute and convalescent phases of COVID-19. The material from the prospective study consisted of cDNA or gDNA derived from T cells, B-cell-depleted T cells, or PBMCs. Deeply sampled blood TCRbeta repertoires from subjects exposed to, actively infected with, or recovered from COVID-19 were included in the dataset. The repertoires were released in a freely available public database meant as a resource for research on the immune response to SARS-CoV-2. The samples were drawn from two sources: the first 160 participants of the ongoing ImmuneRACE study, and 1,200 or so subjects contributed by 6 global collaborators. Sample metadata almost always included a de-identified subject ID, COVID-19 status, age in years and sex. Where available, HLA class I and class II types were obtained from metadata supplied by the sample provider rather than from assay-based typing. The research as a whole found: How much clinical and demographic metadata was included differed by source and by participant, and the metadata was provided uncurated.

The junction shows trimming of 5 bases on V and 4 bases on J, plus 8 bases between the germline ends. CDR1 is given as SQVTM and CDR2 as ANQGSEA, both from the germline V gene. Counted from cysteine to phenylalanine, this CDR3 has 11 amino acids. The read is trimmed to its CDR3 DNA, 33 bases read in frame from base 1. Whole blood was collected in K2EDTA tubes by collaborating institutions according to the institutions' own protocols. For TCRbeta analysis, collaborators shipped samples as frozen whole blood, isolated PBMCs, or DNA extracted from either of those sample types. As regards this clone: What this receptor recognizes is not known. The input lacks base qualities; no much larger clone sits a single base away.

TCRbeta CDR3 regions were amplified from genomic DNA by means of the immunoSEQ Assay, a bias-controlled multiplex PCR. Per the source publication's procedure: Nucleated cell counts per sample were estimated from amplification of reference gene primers within the assay. Sequence reads were collapsed and filtered to measure the absolute abundance of every unique TCRbeta CDR3 rearrangement. For each sample, productive Simpson clonality was calculated by taking the square root of Simpson's diversity index across productive rearrangements. TCRdb holds this immuneACCESS table with in-frame rearrangements only. Some clones are missing; in checked studies, unresolved V genes explain under half, and the rest has no known cause. From that table come the V and J calls and clone size; the DNA was used to work out D and trimming. A total of about 100,000 clones appear in this sample, roughly nine tenths of them only once. The biggest ten clones account for around a sixth of the sample.

This clonotype originated in a man between 50 and 59 years old with acute or convalescent COVID-19. The sequence is built from TRBV29-1 and TRBJ1-1; the best D guess is TRBD1, with 6 bases matching. The sequencing input was peripheral blood. The CDR3 amino acid sequence is: CSVQGTTEAFF. The DNA reads TGCAGCGTTCAGGGGACCACTGAAGCTTTCTTT.